This TCR beta chain was obtained from a study of lymphopenia after photon versus proton radiotherapy. Study-wide findings and caveats: After the lymphocyte nadir, photon-treated repertoires showed oligoclonal expansion, especially of CD8+ Temra cells.

The assay was immunoSEQ multiplex PCR, and TCRdb's table has in-frame clones only and misses some. The table lists 150,000 or so clones, 70% to 90% of them singletons, with around 4.6% in the top ten. CDR3 size: 17 residues. J lost 9 bases, V lost 0 bases, and 12 bases had no gene match. Germline-derived CDR1 and CDR2 are ENHRY and SYGVKD. This clone was picked up one time. Its antigen remains unknown. This specimen consisted of peripheral blood, obtained from a patient treated with photon-based radiotherapy. The TCR comes from a man in his fifties with gastric cancer. The genes are TRBV10-3 and TRBJ2-1, with TRBD2 identical over 9 bases. CDR3 in DNA: TGTGCCATCAGTGAGTCAGCGTTGATAGCGGGAGATTTTGAGCAGTTCTTC. Translation gives CAISESALIAGDFEQFF.